This TCR beta chain was obtained from a study of T cells in Graves' hyperthyroidism and ophthalmopathy. Findings and limits, study-wide: By a 13 V-J model, ophthalmopathy was set apart from stable hyperthyroidism. For ophthalmopathy, model prediction preceded onset by a median around 7 months.

In its sample, this clonotype was seen many times. Antigen unknown. Patients having uncontrolled infection, another autoimmune disease, pregnancy or lactation were not included. Together with thyroid ultrasound, orbital computed tomography, serum thyroxine and TRAb, clinical symptoms were used for diagnoses. Germline V lookup: CDR1 MNHNS, CDR2 SASEGT. The V gene lost 6 bases and the J gene lost 1 base, with 22 bases spanning the gap. The CDR3 is made up of 18 amino acids. The CDR3 regions of TCR beta were amplified from RNA transcripts. During a first-round RT-PCR of the TCR CDR3, the HTBI primer set was used. Each CDR3 protein gets one entry after TCRdb re-called the multiplex PCR reads with MiXCR. The sample has 400,000 to 600,000 distinct CDR3 sequences, about 16% seen once.

The clonotype was recovered from a woman in her thirties with Graves' ophthalmopathy. The V gene is TRBV6-1, the J gene TRBJ1-5; D not resolved. The source material was blood. CDR3 residues: CASSGTMGRVISNQPQHF. The DNA of the CDR3 is TGTGCCAGCAGCGGAACCATGGGCCGGGTAATAAGCAATCAGCCCCAGCATTTT.